The rows below give T cell receptor beta chains drawn from one sample of a study of a mutant IDH1 vaccine in newly diagnosed glioma. This table comes from immunoSEQ multiplex PCR, and its TCRdb copy is limited to in-frame clones, with some not included. Of 60,000 or so clones in the sample, 85% were seen once. These receptors' antigens are unknown. The input for sequencing was PBMCs, taken from a glioma patient whose treatment included an IDH1 peptide vaccine. The source of these receptors is a man between 25 and 39 years old with glioma. Each CDR3 is given with its conserved first and last residue. The D gene is left open where the match is weak. For some rows the clone size is stated as once, few or many, or as a class when expanded; others skip it.

size: -; V: TRBV19; D: -; J: TRBJ2-7; CDR3: CASSIVRRGNYEQYF; DNA: TGTGCCAGTAGTATAGTCCGCAGGGGCAACTACGAGCAGTACTTC
size: -; V: TRBV19; D: -; J: TRBJ1-5; CDR3: CASSIAAGGNQPQHF; DNA: TGTGCCAGTAGTATTGCGGCAGGGGGCAATCAGCCCCAGCATTTT
size: once; V: TRBV29-1; D: -; J: TRBJ2-1; CDR3: CSVNRVDNEQFF; DNA: TGCAGCGTTAACAGGGTTGACAATGAGCAGTTCTTC
size: -; V: TRBV5-1; D: -; J: TRBJ2-5; CDR3: CASSRTVQETQYF; DNA: TGCGCCAGCAGCCGGACAGTCCAAGAGACCCAGTACTTC
size: -; V: TRBV7-6; D: -; J: TRBJ1-3; CDR3: CASSQDGNTIYF; DNA: TGTGCCAGCAGCCAAGACGGAAACACCATATATTTT
size: -; V: TRBV23-1; D: -; J: TRBJ1-2; CDR3: CASSRLRPGNYGYTF; DNA: TGCGCCAGCAGTCGTCTCAGGCCAGGGAACTATGGCTACACCTTC
size: few; V: TRBV18; D: -; J: TRBJ1-5; CDR3: CASSPDDQPQHF; DNA: TGTGCCAGCTCACCTGATGATCAGCCCCAGCATTTT
size: -; V: TRBV10-3; D: -; J: TRBJ1-3; CDR3: CAISETGQRNTIYF; DNA: TGTGCCATCAGTGAGACGGGACAAAGGAACACCATATATTTT
size: -; V: TRBV28; D: -; J: TRBJ2-7; CDR3: CASSPSRYEQYF; DNA: TGTGCCAGCAGCCCCTCCCGCTACGAGCAGTACTTC
size: -; V: TRBV7-6; D: TRBD1; J: TRBJ1-4; CDR3: CASSLSGTGDEKLFF; DNA: TGTGCCAGCAGCTTATCCGGGACAGGGGATGAAAAACTGTTTTTT
size: -; V: TRBV7-9; D: -; J: TRBJ1-3; CDR3: CASTLDAFRNTIYF; DNA: TGTGCCAGCACCTTAGATGCTTTTCGGAACACCATATATTTT
size: few; V: TRBV5-4; D: -; J: TRBJ1-2; CDR3: CASSSEGLIYTF; DNA: TGTGCCAGCAGCTCGGAGGGGCTCATTTACACCTTC
size: -; V: TRBV5-4; D: TRBD2; J: TRBJ2-7; CDR3: CASSLGSGGGTSYEQYF; DNA: TGTGCCAGCAGCTTGGGAAGCGGCGGGGGGACCTCCTACGAGCAGTACTTC
size: -; V: TRBV27; D: -; J: TRBJ2-4; CDR3: CASSFSPGMVTKNIQYF; DNA: TGTGCCAGCAGTTTCTCCCCAGGGATGGTGACCAAAAACATTCAGTACTTC
size: -; V: TRBV7-9; D: -; J: TRBJ1-2; CDR3: CASSLGSWDGANYGYTF; DNA: TGTGCCAGCAGCTTAGGGTCTTGGGACGGAGCTAACTATGGCTACACCTTC
size: -; V: TRBV6-5; D: TRBD2; J: TRBJ2-2; CDR3: CATWEASGGSGELFF; DNA: TGTGCCACCTGGGAGGCTAGCGGGGGATCCGGGGAGCTGTTTTTT
size: -; V: TRBV5-6; D: TRBD2; J: TRBJ2-1; CDR3: CASSSRNSGGAGEQFF; DNA: TGTGCCAGCAGCTCCCGTAATAGCGGGGGGGCCGGTGAGCAGTTCTTC
size: -; V: TRBV4-1; D: TRBD2; J: TRBJ2-5; CDR3: CASSQGGLAETQYF; DNA: TGCGCCAGCAGCCAAGGGGGACTAGCGGAGACCCAGTACTTC
size: -; V: TRBV19; D: -; J: TRBJ1-4; CDR3: CASSPQEVKLFF; DNA: TGTGCCAGTAGTCCCCAGGAGGTAAAACTGTTTTTT
size: -; V: TRBV19; D: -; J: TRBJ1-4; CDR3: CASSGGFNEKLFF; DNA: TGTGCCAGTAGTGGCGGCTTTAATGAAAAACTGTTTTTT
size: -; V: TRBV7-9; D: -; J: TRBJ1-5; CDR3: CASSLEMGQPQHF; DNA: TGTGCCAGCAGCTTAGAAATGGGTCAGCCCCAGCATTTT
size: -; V: TRBV7-9; D: TRBD2; J: TRBJ2-5; CDR3: CASSFSTSGGAPETQYF; DNA: TGTGCCAGCAGCTTCTCGACTAGCGGGGGAGCACCTGAGACCCAGTACTTC